This T cell receptor beta chain came from a study of T-cell reconstitution after alpha-beta-depleted transplantation in children. Study observations and caveats: A year had passed since transplant, and T-cell counts and diversity by then came mostly from newly produced T cells. The origin of alpha-beta T cells about two months after transplant was reportedly several hundred expanded graft clones. Surviving recipient T cells and thymic progenitors produced the high day-60 TCRbeta diversity seen in some patients.

This clonotype was detected once. The antigen remains unidentified. The TCRbeta library incorporated unique molecular identifiers. TCRdb passed the PCR reads through MiXCR, listing each CDR3 protein once. In the table there are about 640,000 distinct CDR3 sequences, 10% to 15% of which are singletons. The CDR3 has 16 amino acids. Trimming removed 7 bases from V and 0 bases from J, with 16 bases in between. The germline CDR1 and CDR2 sequences are MDHEN and SYDVKM. This rearrangement joins TRBV28 to TRBJ2-1; no definite D call. Sequenced here: PBMCs, mostly from graft donor cells, sampled 360 days after TCRalphabeta/CD19-depleted stem cell transplant. This sequence was found in a male patient younger than 18 who had a stem cell transplant for acute myeloid leukemia, so the T cells may come from the graft donor. CDR3 DNA sequence: TGTGCCAGCAACCCTCGATGGACCAGCTCCTACAATGAGCAGTTCTTC. Translation: CASNPRWTSSYNEQFF. Full variable domain (outside the CDR3, taken from reference TRBV28 and TRBJ2-1): DVKVTQSSRYLVKRTGEKVFLECVQDMDHENMFWYRQDPGLGLRLIYFSYDVKMKEKGDIPEGYSVSREKKERFSLILESASTNQTSMYLCASNPRWTSSYNEQFFGPGTRLTVL.